The sequence of this T cell receptor (beta chain) was determined in a study of blood T cell repertoires in COVID-19. Study information: Sources were T cells, B-cell-depleted T cells, or PBMCs; the material itself was cDNA or gDNA.

The CDR3 is made up of 13 amino acids. CDR1 and CDR2 from the germline V gene are LNHNV and YYDKDF (reference sequence). The trim removed 11 bases at V and 4 bases at J, leaving 4 bases unmatched. Under the authors' procedure: The authors estimated nucleated cell counts from reference gene primer amplification. TCRdb's copy holds only in-frame clones and misses some; the assay was immunoSEQ multiplex PCR. V and J calls plus clone size are reproduced from that table; the DNA served to infer D and trimming. This sample has some 78,000 clones, with around 83% found just once. This clone came up once. The genes are TRBV15 and TRBJ2-3, with 12 nucleotides matching TRBD2. The sequence came from a man between 45 and 60 years old with acute or convalescent COVID-19. Sequenced sample: peripheral blood. The CDR3 nucleotides are TGTGCCCGCCCTAGCGGGAGGGCAGATACGCAGTATTTT. Residues: CARPSGRADTQYF.